Presented here are 2 T cell receptor beta chains from one specimen sequenced in a study of tumor T cells in aggressive B-cell lymphoma (dated by TCRdb to 2016 to 2017). The library was built by means of the immunoSEQ multiplex PCR assay. In TCRdb, the immuneACCESS table is reduced to in-frame sequences with V and J assigned. These tables do not hold every clone; where another copy was compared, an unresolved V gene accounts for under half, and the others remain unexplained. The sample table contains around 4,500 clones; only one count was recorded for roughly 90% of them. The top ten hold less than 6% of the sample. The sample consisted of tumor tissue. Every receptor here comes from an adult with diffuse large B cell lymphoma.

The chain joins TRBV18 to TRBJ1-1; D is uncertain. CDR3 length: 13 residues. Trimming took off 2 bases at V and 0 bases at J, with 4 bases between the two ends. Germline V lookup: CDR1 KGHSH, CDR2 LQKENI. This CDR3 is CASSPGLNTEAFF. The CDR3, as DNA: TGTGCCAGCTCACCAGGGCTGAACACTGAAGCTTTCTTT.

For this clone: The junction does not match germline at one end; this may be a read error. The chain couples TRBV11-2 to TRBJ1-6; no clear D. Per the germline V gene, CDR1 is SGHAT and CDR2 is FQNNGV. This CDR3 contains 12 residues. The CDR3 region has the DNA TGTGCCGGCAGCGGCCAACCGTCACCCCTCCACTTT. It encodes CAGSGQPSPLHF.